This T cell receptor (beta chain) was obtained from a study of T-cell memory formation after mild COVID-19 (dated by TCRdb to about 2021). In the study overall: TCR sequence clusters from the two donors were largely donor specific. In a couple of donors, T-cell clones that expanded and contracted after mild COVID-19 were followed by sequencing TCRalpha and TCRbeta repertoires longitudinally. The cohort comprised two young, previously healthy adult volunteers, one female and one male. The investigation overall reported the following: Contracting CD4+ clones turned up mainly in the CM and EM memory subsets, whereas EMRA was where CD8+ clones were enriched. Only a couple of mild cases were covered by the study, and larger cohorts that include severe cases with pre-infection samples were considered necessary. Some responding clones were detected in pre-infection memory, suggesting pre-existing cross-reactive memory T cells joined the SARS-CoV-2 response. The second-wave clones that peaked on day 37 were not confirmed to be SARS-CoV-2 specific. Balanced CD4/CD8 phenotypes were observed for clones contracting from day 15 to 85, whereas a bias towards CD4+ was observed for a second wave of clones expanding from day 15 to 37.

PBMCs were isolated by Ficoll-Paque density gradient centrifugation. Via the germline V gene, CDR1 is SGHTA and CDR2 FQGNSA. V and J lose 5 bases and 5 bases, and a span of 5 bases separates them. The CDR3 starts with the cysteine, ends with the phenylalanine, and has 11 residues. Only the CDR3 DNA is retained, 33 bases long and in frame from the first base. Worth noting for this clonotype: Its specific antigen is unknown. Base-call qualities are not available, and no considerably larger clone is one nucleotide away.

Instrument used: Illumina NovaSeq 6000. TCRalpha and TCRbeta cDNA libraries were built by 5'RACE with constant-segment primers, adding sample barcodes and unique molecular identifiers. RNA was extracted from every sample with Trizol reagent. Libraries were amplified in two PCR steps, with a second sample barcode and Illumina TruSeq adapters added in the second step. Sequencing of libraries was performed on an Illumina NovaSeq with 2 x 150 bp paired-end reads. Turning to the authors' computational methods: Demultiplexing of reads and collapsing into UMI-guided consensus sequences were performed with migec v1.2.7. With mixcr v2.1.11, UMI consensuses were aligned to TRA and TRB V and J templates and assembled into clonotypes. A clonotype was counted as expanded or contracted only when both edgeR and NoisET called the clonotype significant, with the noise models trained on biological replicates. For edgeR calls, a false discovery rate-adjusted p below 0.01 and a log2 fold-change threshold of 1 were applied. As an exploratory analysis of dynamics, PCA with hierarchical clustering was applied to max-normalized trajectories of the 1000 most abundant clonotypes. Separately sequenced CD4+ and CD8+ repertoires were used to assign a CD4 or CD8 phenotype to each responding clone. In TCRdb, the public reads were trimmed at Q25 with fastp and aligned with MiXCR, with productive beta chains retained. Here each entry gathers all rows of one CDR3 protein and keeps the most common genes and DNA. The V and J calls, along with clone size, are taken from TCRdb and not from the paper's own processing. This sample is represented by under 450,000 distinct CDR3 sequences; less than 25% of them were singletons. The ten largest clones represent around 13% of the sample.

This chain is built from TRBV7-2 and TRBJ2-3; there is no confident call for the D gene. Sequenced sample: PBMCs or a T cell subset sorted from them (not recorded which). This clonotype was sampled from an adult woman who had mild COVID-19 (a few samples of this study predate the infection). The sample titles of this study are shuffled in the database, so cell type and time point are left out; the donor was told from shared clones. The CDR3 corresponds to CASSPVDTQYF. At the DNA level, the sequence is TGTGCCAGCAGCCCCGTAGATACGCAGTATTTT.